The source of this T cell receptor (beta chain) is a study of patients and donors after allogeneic stem cell transplantation. The V gene's germline CDR1 is MNHEY and CDR2 SVGEGT. J lost 2 bases, V lost 2 bases, and 14 bases had no gene match. The CDR3 totals 18 residues. This clonotype was recorded a few times. TCRdb re-called the RT-PCR reads with MiXCR, one entry per CDR3 protein. Of about a million distinct CDR3 sequences in the sample, more than 15% were seen once. This chain connects TRBV6-2 or TRBV6-3 to TRBJ2-7; 8 nucleotides align to TRBD2. Sequenced sample: blood, either unsorted or a sorted T cell fraction (not recorded which). This clonotype was sampled from a human donor who was either an allogeneic HSCT recipient or a stem cell or donor lymphocyte infusion donor (not recorded which). It is not recorded whose cells these are; they may come from a transplant donor. CDR3 sequence: CASSYPHSGGITPYEQYF. DNA for the CDR3: TGTGCCAGCAGTTACCCCCATTCGGGGGGGATCACCCCCTACGAGCAGTACTTC.